The sequence of this TCR beta chain was determined in a study of PD-1 blockade in classical Hodgkin lymphoma. Only a few counts were recorded for this clone. The antigen is not known. Brentuximab vedotin exposure varied, and every patient relapsed after autologous stem cell transplantation. Trimming left V 5 bases short and J 0 bases short, with 17 bases between. Germline-derived CDR1 and CDR2 are GTSNPN and SVGIG (reference sequence). The CDR3 contains 16 residues. Assay used: immunoSEQ multiplex PCR; TCRdb lists only in-frame clones, some missing. The sample consists of 55,000 to 80,000 clones, approximately 88% of them appearing once. Points from the study as a whole: By C4D1 there was a significant rise in CD4+ TCR diversity but not in CD8+ TCR diversity.

This clonotype was sampled from a human donor with classical Hodgkin lymphoma. The rearrangement joins TRBV30 to TRBJ1-3; D not certain. The sequencing here drew on peripheral blood mononuclear cells (PBMCs), taken at baseline. The CDR3 nucleotides are TGTGCCTGGGGGATGAATGCGGGCGGCTCTGGAAACACCATATATTTT. Translating it yields CAWGMNAGGSGNTIYF. Full variable domain (missing parts from reference TRBV30 and TRBJ1-3): SQTIHQWPATLVQPVGSPLSLECTVEGTSNPNLYWYRQAAGRGLQLLFYSVGIGQISSEVPQNLSASRPQDRQFILSSKKLLLSDSGFYLCAWGMNAGGSGNTIYFGEGSWLTVV.